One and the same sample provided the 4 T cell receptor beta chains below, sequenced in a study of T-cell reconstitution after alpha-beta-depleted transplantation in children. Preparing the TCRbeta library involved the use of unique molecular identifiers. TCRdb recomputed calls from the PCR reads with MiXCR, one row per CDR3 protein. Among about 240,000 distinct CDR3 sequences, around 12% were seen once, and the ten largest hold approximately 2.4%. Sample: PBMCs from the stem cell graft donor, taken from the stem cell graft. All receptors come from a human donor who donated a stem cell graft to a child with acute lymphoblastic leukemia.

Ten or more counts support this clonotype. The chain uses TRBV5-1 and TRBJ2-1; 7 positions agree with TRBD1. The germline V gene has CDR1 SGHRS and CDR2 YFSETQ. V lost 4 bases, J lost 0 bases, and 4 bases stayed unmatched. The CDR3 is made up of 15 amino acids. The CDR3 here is CASSQTGSSYNEQFF. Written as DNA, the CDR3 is TGCGCCAGCAGCCAGACAGGGAGCTCCTACAATGAGCAGTTCTTC.

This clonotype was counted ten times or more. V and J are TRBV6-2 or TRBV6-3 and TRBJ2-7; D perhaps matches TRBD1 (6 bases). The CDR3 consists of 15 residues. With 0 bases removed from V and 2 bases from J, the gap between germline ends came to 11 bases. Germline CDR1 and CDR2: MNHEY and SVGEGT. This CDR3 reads CASSYSRNRAYEQYF. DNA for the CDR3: TGTGCCAGCAGTTACTCGAGGAACAGGGCCTACGAGCAGTACTTC.

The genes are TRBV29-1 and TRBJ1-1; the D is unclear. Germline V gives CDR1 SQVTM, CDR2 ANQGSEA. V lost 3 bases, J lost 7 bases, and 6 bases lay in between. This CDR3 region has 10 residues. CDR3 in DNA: TGCAGCGTTGACGGAAGTGAAGCTTTCTTT. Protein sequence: CSVDGSEAFF.

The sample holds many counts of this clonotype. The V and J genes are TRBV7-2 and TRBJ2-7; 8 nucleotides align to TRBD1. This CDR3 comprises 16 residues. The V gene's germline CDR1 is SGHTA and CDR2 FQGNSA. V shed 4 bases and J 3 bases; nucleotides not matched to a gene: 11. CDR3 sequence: CASSSHSDRAYYEQYF. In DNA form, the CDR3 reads TGTGCCAGCAGCTCCCATTCGGACAGGGCTTACTACGAGCAGTACTTC.